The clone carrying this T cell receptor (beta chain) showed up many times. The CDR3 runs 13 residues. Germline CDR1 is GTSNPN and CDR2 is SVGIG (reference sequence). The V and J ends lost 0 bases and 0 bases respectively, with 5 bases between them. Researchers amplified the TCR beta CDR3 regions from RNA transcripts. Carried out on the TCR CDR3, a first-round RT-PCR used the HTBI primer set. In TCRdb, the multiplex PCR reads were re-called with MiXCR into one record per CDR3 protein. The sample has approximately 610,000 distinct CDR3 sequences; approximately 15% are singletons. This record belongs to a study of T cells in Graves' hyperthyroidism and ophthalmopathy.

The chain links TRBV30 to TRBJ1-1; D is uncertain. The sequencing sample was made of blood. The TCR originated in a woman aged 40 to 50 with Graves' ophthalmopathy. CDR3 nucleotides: TGTGCCTGGAGTGTAAGCATGAACACTGAAGCTTTCTTT. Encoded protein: CAWSVSMNTEAFF.